This T cell receptor (beta chain) comes out of a study of human T cells and chemical hapten exposure. The table lists this clonotype with a few counts. The target antigen is unknown. Regarding time point: patch test 3, about 24 weeks after DPC sensitization. Treatment specified: therapeutic diphenylcyclopropenone sensitization with weekly scalp DPC. Study-wide results and limits: Compared with pre-sensitization or healthy control sets, expanded TCRs clustered more. Sensitizing to DPC left TCRs with a frequency above 1 in 1000 unaltered.

TCRdb called the RACE reads again in MiXCR, with one record for every CDR3 protein. The table includes fewer than 55,000 distinct CDR3 sequences, roughly a tenth detected once. The CDR3 totals 16 residues. Germline-derived CDR1 and CDR2 are MNHNY and SVGAGI (reference sequence). V shed 0 bases and J shed 0 bases, with 11 bases lying between them. Sequenced material: whole blood, taken in connection with sensitization to the hapten diphenylcyclopropenone (DPC). This TCR was recovered from a woman in her forties with alopecia areata. Some clones in this sample may be carry-over from other donors' samples. The chain has TRBV6-6 and TRBJ1-1; TRBD1 might be the D (5 bases). CDR3 sequence: CASSYSGVSMNTEAFF. As DNA, the CDR3 is TGTGCCAGCAGTTACTCGGGGGTATCCATGAACACTGAAGCTTTCTTT.